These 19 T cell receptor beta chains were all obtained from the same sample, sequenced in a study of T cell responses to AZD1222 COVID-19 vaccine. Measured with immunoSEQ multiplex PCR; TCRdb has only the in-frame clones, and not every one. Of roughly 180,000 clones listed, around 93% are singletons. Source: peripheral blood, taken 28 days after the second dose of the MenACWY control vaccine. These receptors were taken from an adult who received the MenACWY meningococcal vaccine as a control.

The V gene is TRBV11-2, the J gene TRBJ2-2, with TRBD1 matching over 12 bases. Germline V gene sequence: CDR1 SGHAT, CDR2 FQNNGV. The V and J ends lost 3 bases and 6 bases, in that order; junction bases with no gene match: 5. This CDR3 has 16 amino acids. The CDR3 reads CASSFSGTGGSGELFF. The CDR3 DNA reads TGTGCCAGCAGCTTCTCCGGGACAGGGGGCTCCGGGGAGCTGTTTTTT.

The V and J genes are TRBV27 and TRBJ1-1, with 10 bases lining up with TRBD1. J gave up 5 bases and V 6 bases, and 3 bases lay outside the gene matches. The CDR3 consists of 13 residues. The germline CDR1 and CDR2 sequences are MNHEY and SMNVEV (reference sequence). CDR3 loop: CASRGQGGTEAFF. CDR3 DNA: TGTGCCAGCAGAGGACAGGGGGGTACTGAAGCTTTCTTT.

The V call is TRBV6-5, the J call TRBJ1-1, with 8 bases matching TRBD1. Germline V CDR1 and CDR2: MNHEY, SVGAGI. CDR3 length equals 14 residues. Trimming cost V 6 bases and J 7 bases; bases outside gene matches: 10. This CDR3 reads CASRRAPGGFEAFF. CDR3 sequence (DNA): TGTGCCAGCAGAAGAGCCCCAGGGGGCTTTGAAGCTTTCTTT.

The CDR3 region has the DNA TGTGCCAGCAGTTTAGTCGGGGGGGTTCAGTTCTTC. It translates to CASSLVGGVQFF. The J gene is TRBJ2-1, the V gene TRBV12-3 or TRBV12-4; 8 bases map to TRBD2. The CDR3 runs 12 residues. Unmatched junction bases numbered 3, after V lost 1 base and J lost 13 bases.

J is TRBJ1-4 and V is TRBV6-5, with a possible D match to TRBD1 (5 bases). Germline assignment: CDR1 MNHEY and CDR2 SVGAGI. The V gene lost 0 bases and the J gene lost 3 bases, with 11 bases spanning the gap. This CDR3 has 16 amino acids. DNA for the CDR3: TGTGCCAGCAGTTACTCGAGGGGAATTGCTAATGAAAAACTGTTTTTT. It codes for CASSYSRGIANEKLFF.

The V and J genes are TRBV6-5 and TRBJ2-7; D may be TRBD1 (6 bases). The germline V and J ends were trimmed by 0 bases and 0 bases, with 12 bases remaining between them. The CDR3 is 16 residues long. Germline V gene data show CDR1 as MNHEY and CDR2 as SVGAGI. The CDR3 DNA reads TGTGCCAGCAGTTACTCATGGGGGCTAGGCTCCTACGAGCAGTACTTC. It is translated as CASSYSWGLGSYEQYF.

The CDR3 coding sequence is TGCGCCAGCAGCCAAGATTACAGTATGGGACTAGCGGGGGTCACCGGGGAGCTGTTTTTT. Amino acid sequence: CASSQDYSMGLAGVTGELFF. V and J are TRBV4-3 and TRBJ2-2, with 14 bases fitting TRBD2. The CDR3 extends over 20 amino acids. J lost 4 bases, V lost 0 bases, and 10 bases had no gene match. Germline-derived CDR1 and CDR2 are LGHNA and YSLEER.

This CDR3 is CASSLGGYEQYF. DNA for the CDR3: TGTGCCAGCAGCCTGGGGGGCTACGAGCAGTACTTC. The V and J genes are TRBV3-1 (or the pseudogene TRBV3-2) and TRBJ2-7, with D possibly TRBD2 on 6 matching bases. This CDR3 spans 12 amino acids. Trimming stripped 4 bases from V and 3 bases from J, with 7 bases between. Germline loops: CDR1 LGHDT, CDR2 YNNKEL (reference sequence).

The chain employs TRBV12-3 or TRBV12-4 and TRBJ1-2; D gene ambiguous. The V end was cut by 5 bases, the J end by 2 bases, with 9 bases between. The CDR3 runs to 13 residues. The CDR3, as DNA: TGTGCCAGCAGTCCCCACACCAACTATGGCTACACCTTC. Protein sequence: CASSPHTNYGYTF.

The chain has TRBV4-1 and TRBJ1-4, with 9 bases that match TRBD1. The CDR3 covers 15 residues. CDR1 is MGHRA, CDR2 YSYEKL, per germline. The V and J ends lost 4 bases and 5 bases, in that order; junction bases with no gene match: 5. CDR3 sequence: CASSPGTGINEKLFF. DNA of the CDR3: TGCGCCAGCAGCCCGGGGACAGGGATAAATGAAAAACTGTTTTTT.

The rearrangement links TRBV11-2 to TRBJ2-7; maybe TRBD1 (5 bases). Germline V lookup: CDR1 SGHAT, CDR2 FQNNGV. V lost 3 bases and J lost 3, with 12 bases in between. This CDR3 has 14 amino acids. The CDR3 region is CASSFLTEDYEQYF. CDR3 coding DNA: TGTGCCAGCAGCTTCCTGACAGAAGACTACGAGCAGTACTTC.

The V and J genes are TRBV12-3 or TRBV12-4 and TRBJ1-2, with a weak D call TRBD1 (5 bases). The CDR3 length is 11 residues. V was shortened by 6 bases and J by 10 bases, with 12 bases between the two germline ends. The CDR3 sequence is CASRLGPTYTF. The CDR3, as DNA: TGTGCCAGCAGGCTGGGACCGACCTACACCTTC.

This CDR3 reads CASTTRQEGEQYF. The CDR3 DNA reads as TGTGCCAGCACCACCAGACAGGAAGGCGAGCAGTACTTC. This chain uses TRBV2 with TRBJ2-7, with D possibly being TRBD1 (6 bases). With 7 bases removed from V and 6 bases from J, the gap between germline ends came to 16 bases. From germline, CDR1 is SNHLY and CDR2 FYNNEI. The length of the CDR3 is 13 residues.

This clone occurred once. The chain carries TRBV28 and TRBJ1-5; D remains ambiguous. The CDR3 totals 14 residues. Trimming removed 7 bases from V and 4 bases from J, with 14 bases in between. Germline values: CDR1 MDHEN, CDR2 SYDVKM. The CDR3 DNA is TGTGCCAGCACCCCCTATTTAGATAATCAGCCCCAGCATTTT. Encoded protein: CASTPYLDNQPQHF.

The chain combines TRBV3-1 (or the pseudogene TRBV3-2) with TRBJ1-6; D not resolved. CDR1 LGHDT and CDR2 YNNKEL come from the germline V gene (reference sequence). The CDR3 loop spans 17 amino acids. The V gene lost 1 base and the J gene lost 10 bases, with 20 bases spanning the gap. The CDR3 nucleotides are TGTGCCAGCAGCCAAGCAACGGCTACCCAAACGGGATCACCCCTCCACTTT. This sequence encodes CASSQATATQTGSPLHF.

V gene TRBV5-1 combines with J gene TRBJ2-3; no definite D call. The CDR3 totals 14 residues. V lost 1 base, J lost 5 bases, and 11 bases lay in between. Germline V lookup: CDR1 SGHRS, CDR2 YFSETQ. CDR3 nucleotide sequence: TGCGCCAGCAGCTTGACTGGTCCCTTAGATACGCAGTATTTT. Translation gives CASSLTGPLDTQYF.

The CDR3 spells CASSPSKGTQYF. CDR3 bases: TGTGCCAGCAGTCCATCAAAGGGGACCCAGTACTTC. The chain carries TRBV6-5 and TRBJ2-5; the D is unclear. The CDR3 covers 12 residues. The V gene lost 5 bases and the J gene lost 7 bases, with 11 bases spanning the gap. Germline CDR1 and CDR2: MNHEY and SVGAGI.

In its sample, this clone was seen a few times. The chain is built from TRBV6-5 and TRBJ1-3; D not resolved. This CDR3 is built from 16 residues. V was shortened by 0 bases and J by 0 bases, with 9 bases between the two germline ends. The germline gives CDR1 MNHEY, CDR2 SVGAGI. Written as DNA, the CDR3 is TGTGCCAGCAGTTACTCAGGCCAGATCTCTGGAAACACCATATATTTT. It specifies CASSYSGQISGNTIYF.

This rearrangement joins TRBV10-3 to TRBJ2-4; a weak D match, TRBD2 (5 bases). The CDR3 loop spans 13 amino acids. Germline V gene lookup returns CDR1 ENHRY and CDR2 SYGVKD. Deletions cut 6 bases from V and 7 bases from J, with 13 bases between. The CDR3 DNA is TGTGCCATCAGCCCGGGGAAGAATAACATTCAGTACTTC. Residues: CAISPGKNNIQYF.